These 3 T cell receptor beta chains share one sample of origin, sequenced in a study of cytomegalovirus exposure and HLA in healthy donors. TCRdb's table, derived via immunoSEQ multiplex PCR, lists solely in-frame clones and lacks some. The data contain some 150,000 clones, around nine tenths of them singletons. The sample consisted of PBMCs. The receptor set was obtained from a woman between 18 and 29 years old in good health and CMV-seropositive.

This clone was seen a handful of times. This chain uses TRBV19 with TRBJ2-3; TRBD1 agrees at 10 bases. Germline CDR1 reads LNHDA; CDR2 reads SQIVND (reference sequence). CDR3 length: 15 residues. The ends lost 6 bases at V and 4 bases at J; junction bases unmatched: 7. The CDR3 sequence: CASSQSGTGADTQYF. The DNA for the CDR3 is TGTGCCAGTAGCCAATCCGGGACAGGGGCAGATACGCAGTATTTT.

The chain combines TRBV11-2 with TRBJ1-2, with 8 bases that match TRBD1. Looked up from germline, CDR1 is SGHAT and CDR2 is FQNNGV. This CDR3 is 14 amino acids long. Germline trimming cut 2 bases from V and 6 bases from J; bases unmatched to any gene: 5. The CDR3 protein is CASSLTDRVDGYTF. CDR3 nucleotide sequence: TGTGCCAGCAGCTTAACGGACAGGGTAGATGGCTACACCTTC. The entire variable domain, with the rest obtained from reference TRBV11-2 and TRBJ1-2, is as follows: EAGVAQSPRYKIIEKRQSVAFWCNPISGHATLYWYQQILGQGPKLLIQFQNNGVVDDSQLPKDRFSAERLKGVDSTLKIQPAKLEDSAVYLCASSLTDRVDGYTFGSGTRLTVV.

In DNA form, the CDR3 reads TGTGCCAGCAGTTCAGACAGGGTGAACACTGAAGCTTTCTTT. The encoded protein is CASSSDRVNTEAFF. The J gene is TRBJ1-1, the V gene TRBV27; 7 nucleotides agree with TRBD1. With V trimmed by 4 bases and J by 0 bases, 2 bases remained unmatched. Germline assignment: CDR1 MNHEY and CDR2 SMNVEV (reference sequence). This CDR3 has 14 residues.